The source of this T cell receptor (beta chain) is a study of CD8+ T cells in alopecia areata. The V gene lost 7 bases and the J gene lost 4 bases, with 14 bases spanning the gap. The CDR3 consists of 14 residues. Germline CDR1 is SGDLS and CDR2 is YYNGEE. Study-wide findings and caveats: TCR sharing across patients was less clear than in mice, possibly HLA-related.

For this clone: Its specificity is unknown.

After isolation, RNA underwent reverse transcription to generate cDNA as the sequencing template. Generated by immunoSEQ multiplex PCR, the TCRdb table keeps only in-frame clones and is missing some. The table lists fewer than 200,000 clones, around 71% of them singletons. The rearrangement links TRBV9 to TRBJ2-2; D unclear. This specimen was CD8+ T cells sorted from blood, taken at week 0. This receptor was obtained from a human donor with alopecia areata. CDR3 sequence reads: CASRSPSGTGELFF. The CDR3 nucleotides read TGTGCCAGCCGGAGCCCTTCTGGCACCGGGGAGCTGTTTTTT.